The clone carrying this T cell receptor beta chain was counted a single time. Per germline, CDR1 LNHDA and CDR2 SQIVND (reference sequence). CDR3 length: 14 amino acids. Trimming shortened V by 6 bases and J by 4 bases, and 12 bases separated the two germline ends. This entry comes from a study of blood T cell repertoires in COVID-19. Study as a whole: The analysed material was cDNA or gDNA that came from T cells, B-cell-depleted T cells, or PBMCs.

The method was immunoSEQ multiplex PCR; TCRdb's version includes in-frame clones alone and lacks a portion of them. The sample records about 350,000 clones, approximately 91% being singletons. Living in about two dozen US areas, the participants were between roughly 18 and 90 years of age. Participants classified as exposed had met a COVID-19 case within 2 weeks before study entry. The chain links TRBV19 to TRBJ2-2, with D perhaps matching TRBD2 (5 bases). The sequenced material came from PBMCs or T cells enriched from blood (not recorded which). The receptor was isolated from a young woman who had been exposed to COVID-19. In nucleotides, the CDR3 is TGTGCCAGTAGGGCTACGGGGAGCACCGGGGAGCTGTTTTTT. Residues: CASRATGSTGELFF.